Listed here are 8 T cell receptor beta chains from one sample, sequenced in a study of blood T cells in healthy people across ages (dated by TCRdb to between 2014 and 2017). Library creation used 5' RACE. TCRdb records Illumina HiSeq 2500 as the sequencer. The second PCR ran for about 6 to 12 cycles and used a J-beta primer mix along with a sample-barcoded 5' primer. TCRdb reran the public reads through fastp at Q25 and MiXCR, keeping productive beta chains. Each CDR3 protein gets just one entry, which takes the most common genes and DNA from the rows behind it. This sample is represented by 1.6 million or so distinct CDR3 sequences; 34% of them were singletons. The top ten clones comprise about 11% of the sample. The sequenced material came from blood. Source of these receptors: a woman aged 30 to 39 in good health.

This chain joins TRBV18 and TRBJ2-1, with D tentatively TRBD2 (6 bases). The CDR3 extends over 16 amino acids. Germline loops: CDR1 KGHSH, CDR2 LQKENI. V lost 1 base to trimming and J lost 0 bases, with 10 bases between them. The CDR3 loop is CASSPRRGSSYNEQFF. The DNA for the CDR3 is TGTGCCAGCTCACCACGGCGGGGTAGCTCCTACAATGAGCAGTTCTTC.

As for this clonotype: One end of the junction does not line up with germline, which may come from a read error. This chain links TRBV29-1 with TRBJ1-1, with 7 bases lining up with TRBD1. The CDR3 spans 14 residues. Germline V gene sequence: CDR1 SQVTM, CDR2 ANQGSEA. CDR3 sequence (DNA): TGCGGCGTTGAGGGACAGTACGGTGGGACTGAAGCTTTCTTT. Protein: CGVEGQYGGTEAFF.

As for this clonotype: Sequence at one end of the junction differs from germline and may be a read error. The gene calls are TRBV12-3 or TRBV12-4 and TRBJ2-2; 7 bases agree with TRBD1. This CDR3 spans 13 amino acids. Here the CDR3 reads CTSSDRVPGELFF. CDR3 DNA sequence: TGTACCAGCAGTGACAGGGTACCCGGGGAGCTGTTTTTT.

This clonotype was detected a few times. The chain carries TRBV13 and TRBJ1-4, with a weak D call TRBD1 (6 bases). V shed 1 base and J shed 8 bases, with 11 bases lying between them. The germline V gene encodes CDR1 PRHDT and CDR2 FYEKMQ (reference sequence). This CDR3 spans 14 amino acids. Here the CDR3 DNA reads TGTGCCAGCAGCTTAGCAAGGGGACAAGAAAAACTGTTTTTT. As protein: CASSLARGQEKLFF.

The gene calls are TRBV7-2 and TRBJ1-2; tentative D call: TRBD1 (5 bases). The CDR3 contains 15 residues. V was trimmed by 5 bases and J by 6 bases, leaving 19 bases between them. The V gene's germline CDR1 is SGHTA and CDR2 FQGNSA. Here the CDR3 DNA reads TGTGCCAGCAGCCCCAGGAGAGCAGGGTTGGATGGCTACACCTTC. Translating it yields CASSPRRAGLDGYTF.

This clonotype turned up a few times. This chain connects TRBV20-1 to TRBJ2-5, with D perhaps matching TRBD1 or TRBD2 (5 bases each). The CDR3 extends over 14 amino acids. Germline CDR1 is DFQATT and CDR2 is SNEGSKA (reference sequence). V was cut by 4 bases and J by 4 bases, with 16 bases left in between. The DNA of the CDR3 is TGCAGTGCTACACCCGGGGCCGAGAGAGAGACCCAGTACTTC. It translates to CSATPGAERETQYF.

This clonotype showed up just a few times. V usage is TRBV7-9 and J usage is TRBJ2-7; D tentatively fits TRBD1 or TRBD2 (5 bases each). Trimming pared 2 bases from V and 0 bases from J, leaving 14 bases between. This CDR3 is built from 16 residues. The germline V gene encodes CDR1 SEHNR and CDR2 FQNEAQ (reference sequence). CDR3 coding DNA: TGTGCCAGCAGCTTACGAACCGGGGCAAGCTCCTACGAGCAGTACTTC. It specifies CASSLRTGASSYEQYF.

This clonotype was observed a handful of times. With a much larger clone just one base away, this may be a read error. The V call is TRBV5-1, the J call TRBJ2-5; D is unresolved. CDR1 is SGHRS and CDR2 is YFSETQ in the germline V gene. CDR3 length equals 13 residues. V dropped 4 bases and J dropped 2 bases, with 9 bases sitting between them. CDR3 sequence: CASSLEEQETQYF. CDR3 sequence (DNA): TGCGCCAGCAGCCTCGAGGAGCAAGAGACCCAGTACTTC. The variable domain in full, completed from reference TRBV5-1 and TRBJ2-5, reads KAGVTQTPRYLIKTRGQQVTLSCSPISGHRSVSWYQQTPGQGLQFLFEYFSETQRNKGNFPGRFSGRQFSNSRSEMNVSTLELGDSALYLCASSLEEQETQYFGPGTRLLVL.